This record covers a single T cell receptor beta chain. Its target is not known. MiXCR, applied by TCRdb to the reads, yields one record per CDR3 protein. The repertoire holds approximately 990,000 distinct CDR3 sequences, with approximately 30% as singletons. The germline gives CDR1 SGDLS, CDR2 YYNGEE. Trimming stripped 6 bases from V and 0 bases from J, with 12 bases between. CDR3 length: 14 amino acids. This sample stems from a study of T cell repertoires in cytomegalovirus infection. This sample comprised cultured CD8+ T cells from PBMCs, obtained from culture after CMV antigen stimulation. The chain uses TRBV9 and TRBJ1-1, with D hard to call. This sequence was found in a human donor in good health (CMV status not recorded). Some clones in this sample may be carry-over from other donors' samples. The CDR3 region has the DNA TGTGCCAGCAACCCAGAGCCTATGAACACTGAAGCTTTCTTT. Its translation is CASNPEPMNTEAFF.